The rows below give T cell receptor beta chains drawn from one sample of a study of memory CD8 T cells in hepatitis C reinfection. TCRdb keeps only in-frame clones here, not all; method: immunoSEQ multiplex PCR. The data show some 44,000 clones, roughly 89% seen once. Sequenced input: naive CD8+ T cells sorted from blood. These receptors all stem from a man aged 18 to 29 with hepatitis C virus infection. Each CDR3 is given with its conserved first and last residue. The D gene is left open where the match is weak.

j_gene | d_gene | v_gene | CDR3aa
TRBJ1-6 | . | TRBV7-2 | CASSPGQNPYNSPLHF
TRBJ2-3 | TRBD2 | TRBV29-1 | CSVISGALTDTQYF
TRBJ2-3 | TRBD1 | TRBV19 | CASRGTGVSTDTQYF
TRBJ2-5 | TRBD1 | TRBV27 | CTTAGGGETQYF
TRBJ1-6 | TRBD1 | TRBV5-6 | CASSSQGLGSPLHF
TRBJ2-7 | TRBD1 | TRBV4-1 | CASSQGLDRGFYEQYF
TRBJ1-1 | . | TRBV6-5 | CASFPGAATEAFF
TRBJ2-4 | TRBD2 | TRBV28 | CASSTTSGRDRDIQYF
TRBJ1-5 | . | TRBV15 | CATSSGGQPQHF
TRBJ1-2 | . | TRBV4-1 | CASSQDPGLGEGYTF
TRBJ1-5 | . | TRBV6-5 | CASSYGGGNQPQHF
TRBJ2-5 | . | TRBV6-5 | CASRRDGALQETQYF
TRBJ1-2 | TRBD1 | TRBV5-4 | CASSLRRDSVYGYTF
TRBJ2-5 | TRBD2 | TRBV9 | CASSPYGGGEETQYF
TRBJ2-1 | TRBD1 | TRBV27 | CASSLLQGVSYNEQFF
TRBJ2-1 | . | TRBV7-3 | CASSSGGPRDEQFF
TRBJ2-1 | TRBD1 | TRBV4-1 | CASSPEDGTEGYNEQFF
TRBJ2-1 | . | TRBV2 | CASSAEANSYNEQFF
TRBJ2-7 | . | TRBV6-1 | CASSAEPSYEQYF
TRBJ2-7 | TRBD2 | TRBV28 | CASTHGASGGYEQYF
TRBJ2-1 | . | TRBV14 | CASSQDGTGSSYNEQFF
TRBJ2-1 | TRBD2 | TRBV5-1 | CASSLASGRTHEQFF
TRBJ1-6 | TRBD1 | TRBV9 | CASSVTGGPTHNSPLHF
TRBJ1-4 | . | TRBV11-2 | CASSPTGGTNEKLFF
TRBJ1-1 | TRBD1 | TRBV5-1 | CASSPYSTGLDTEAFF
TRBJ2-3 | . | TRBV28 | CATQTDEAPADTQYF
TRBJ1-2 | . | TRBV6-5 | CASSYTGSYGYTF
TRBJ2-6 | TRBD1 | TRBV19 | CASTIRDRAGANVLTF
TRBJ2-3 | TRBD2 | TRBV18 | CASSPSTSQMADTQYF
TRBJ1-2 | . | TRBV28 | CASTRGGFGYTF
TRBJ1-2 | . | TRBV11-2 | CASSPLLRADGYSF
TRBJ2-7 | . | TRBV28 | CASSSTDTNYEQYF
TRBJ1-6 | TRBD1 | TRBV19 | CASIVLVFFGQGVDNSPLHF
TRBJ1-2 | . | TRBV10-1 | CASKSGYGYTF
TRBJ2-1 | TRBD1 | TRBV7-3 | CASSQEVGQGGGEQFF
TRBJ1-6 | . | TRBV6-5 | CASSAGVTLHF
TRBJ2-1 | TRBD2 | TRBV6-5 | CASSYSGGAYNEQFF
TRBJ2-6 | TRBD1 | TRBV28 | CASSSQDRGPSGANVLTF
TRBJ1-5 | . | TRBV6-5 | CASSQGPHQPQHF